Below, 23 T cell receptor beta chains from the same sample are listed, as sequenced in a study of blood T cell repertoires in COVID-19 (TCRdb year 2020). Receptor amplification or capture employed the immunoSEQ multiplex PCR assay. TCRdb holds this immuneACCESS table with in-frame rearrangements only. Some clones are missing; in checked studies, unresolved V genes explain under half, and the rest has no known cause. This sample gives just over 150,000 clones in total; 82% of them show up just once. The ten largest clones take up 22% of the sample. The sample taken for sequencing was peripheral blood. These receptors were taken from an elderly woman with acute or convalescent COVID-19.

This clone was seen more than once but under ten times. The genes are TRBV29-1 and TRBJ2-1, with 11 bases identical to TRBD2. CDR3 size: 14 residues. The germline V gene encodes CDR1 SQVTM and CDR2 ANQGSEA. The V gene end was trimmed by 6 bases and the J gene end by 7 bases; junction bases not matched to a gene: 8. The DNA of the CDR3 is TGCAGCGTCGCGACTAGCGGGATAGGTAATGAGCAGTTCTTC. This gives the protein CSVATSGIGNEQFF.

In its sample, this clone was seen a few times. The V call is TRBV19, the J call TRBJ1-6; D gene unclear. The CDR3 totals 18 residues. Per germline, CDR1 LNHDA and CDR2 SQIVND (reference sequence). V was pared by 3 bases and J by 4 bases, with 19 bases between. Written as DNA, the CDR3 is TGTGCCAGTAGTATCGGCGGCCCTGCAACGGGATATAATTCACCCCTCCACTTT. As protein: CASSIGGPATGYNSPLHF.

This rearrangement joins TRBV6-5 to TRBJ1-4, with unresolved D. Per the germline V gene, CDR1 is MNHEY and CDR2 is SVGAGI. Between the trimmed V and J ends, which lost 1 base and 7 bases, there was a span of 10 bases. The CDR3 sequence is 14 residues long. The CDR3 loop reads CASSYLTGPEKLFF. The CDR3 nucleotides read TGTGCCAGCAGTTACTTGACGGGTCCTGAAAAACTGTTTTTT.

This CDR3 reads CASSPPGLAGGASYEQYF. In DNA form, the CDR3 reads TGTGCCAGCTCACCACCGGGACTAGCGGGAGGCGCGTCGTACGAGCAGTACTTC. The chain couples TRBV18 to TRBJ2-7; 15 bases line up with TRBD2. Looked up from germline, CDR1 is KGHSH and CDR2 is LQKENI. V lost 0 bases and J lost 4; bases outside the gene matches: 7. CDR3 size: 18 residues.

The chain couples TRBV9 to TRBJ2-1, with 8 bases fitting TRBD1. The CDR3 sequence is 16 residues long. CDR1 SGDLS and CDR2 YYNGEE come from the germline V gene. V gave up 0 bases and J gave up 7 bases; unmatched junction bases: 9. The CDR3 sequence is CASSVGTGGQWNEQFF. In DNA form, the CDR3 reads TGTGCCAGCAGCGTAGGAACAGGGGGGCAGTGGAATGAGCAGTTCTTC.

This clone occurred a few times. The rearrangement uses TRBV6-2 or TRBV6-3 and TRBJ2-5, with 7 bases lining up with TRBD1. Unmatched junction bases numbered 7, after V lost 0 bases and J lost 0 bases. This CDR3 is 17 amino acids long. The V gene's germline CDR1 is MNHEY and CDR2 SVGEGT. The CDR3 sequence is CASSYSLDRRNQETQYF. For the CDR3, the DNA is TGTGCCAGCAGTTACTCCCTGGACAGGCGGAACCAAGAGACCCAGTACTTC.

The chain is built from TRBV19 and TRBJ2-6, with D uncertain. V was shortened by 8 bases and J by 3 bases, with 8 bases between the two germline ends. The CDR3 extends over 13 amino acids. Germline V gene data show CDR1 as LNHDA and CDR2 as SQIVND (reference sequence). The CDR3 loop reads CASRVFGANVLTF. Here the CDR3 DNA reads TGTGCCAGTCGGGTTTTTGGGGCCAACGTCCTGACTTTC.

This clone was observed a few times. This chain links TRBV19 with TRBJ1-4; D unresolved. There are 13 residues in the CDR3. The germline V gene encodes CDR1 LNHDA and CDR2 SQIVND (reference sequence). V was pared by 5 bases and J by 4 bases, with 8 bases between. The CDR3 region is CASSVVLNEKLFF. In nucleotides, the CDR3 is TGTGCCAGTAGTGTCGTCCTTAATGAAAAACTGTTTTTT.

This clone was seen a handful of times. The genes are TRBV5-1 and TRBJ2-2, with no clear D. This CDR3 spans 14 amino acids. V lost 1 base to trimming and J lost 3 bases, with 7 bases between them. Germline V gene lookup returns CDR1 SGHRS and CDR2 YFSETQ. CDR3 in amino acids: CASSLIGDTGELFF. The CDR3 DNA follows: TGCGCCAGCAGCTTGATTGGAGACACCGGGGAGCTGTTTTTT.

The chain is built from TRBV5-4 and TRBJ1-1, with 9 bases that match TRBD1. V was pared by 5 bases and J by 1 base, with 9 bases of the junction left unmatched. The CDR3 runs 16 residues. Germline V CDR1 and CDR2: SGHNT, YYREEE (reference sequence). In DNA, the CDR3 is TGTGCCAGCAGTCCCCCGACAGGGGGTAGGAACACTGAAGCTTTCTTT. The encoded protein is CASSPPTGGRNTEAFF.

CDR3 region: CASTAGATYNSPLHF. The CDR3 coding sequence is TGTGCCTCGACGGCAGGGGCAACCTATAATTCACCCCTCCACTTT. The gene calls are TRBV30 and TRBJ1-6, with TRBD1 as a possible D gene (6 bases). This CDR3 has 15 amino acids. Germline CDR1 is GTSNPN and CDR2 is SVGIG (reference sequence). V shed 7 bases and J shed 2 bases, with 15 bases lying between them.

The rearrangement joins TRBV7-9 to TRBJ2-1; tentative D call: TRBD2 (6 bases). CDR1 is SEHNR and CDR2 is FQNEAQ in the germline V gene (reference sequence). V was trimmed by 3 bases and J by 6 bases, leaving 9 bases between them. This CDR3 is 13 amino acids long. The CDR3 region has the DNA TGTGCCAGCAGCTTCATGGGAGGCAATGAGCAGTTCTTC. This gives the protein CASSFMGGNEQFF.

This clone turned up a few times. V usage is TRBV27 and J usage is TRBJ2-1; no definite D call. Germline CDR1 is MNHEY and CDR2 is SMNVEV (reference sequence). V gave up 2 bases and J gave up 3 bases, with 11 bases separating them. CDR3 length: 15 amino acids. The CDR3 nucleotides are TGTGCCAGCAGTTTAACCCCATCCGGCTACAATGAGCAGTTCTTC. This sequence encodes CASSLTPSGYNEQFF.

This clone has only a few counts. The rearrangement joins TRBV18 to TRBJ2-7; possible D gene TRBD2, 5 bases. Germline V gene data show CDR1 as KGHSH and CDR2 as LQKENI. The CDR3 is made up of 15 amino acids. Deletions cut 5 bases from V and 7 bases from J, with 21 bases between. CDR3 nucleotide sequence: TGTGCCAGCTCAGAGCCGAGGCTCGGGTCGGGAGAGCAGTACTTC. It translates to CASSEPRLGSGEQYF.

The chain uses TRBV5-5 and TRBJ1-1; TRBD1 matches 7 bases. The ends lost 4 bases at V and 4 bases at J; junction bases unmatched: 10. Per the germline V gene, CDR1 is SGHKS and CDR2 is YYEKEE (reference sequence). The CDR3 loop spans 15 amino acids. This CDR3 is CASSDHRTGATEAFF. CDR3 DNA: TGTGCCAGCAGCGACCACCGCACAGGGGCCACTGAAGCTTTCTTT.

In DNA form, the CDR3 reads TGTGCCAGTAGCGACTTATCGGGAGATGAGCAGTTCTTC. This sequence encodes CASSDLSGDEQFF. This chain connects TRBV19 to TRBJ2-1, with D tentatively TRBD2 (6 bases). The germline V gene encodes CDR1 LNHDA and CDR2 SQIVND (reference sequence). Trimming left V 6 bases short and J 8 bases short, with 14 bases between. This CDR3 has 13 residues.

The rearrangement uses TRBV9 and TRBJ1-3; tentative D call: TRBD1 (6 bases). The germline gives CDR1 SGDLS, CDR2 YYNGEE. The CDR3 has 17 amino acids. V lost 4 bases, J lost 0 bases, and 17 bases lay in between. The CDR3 DNA reads TGTGCCAGCAGCTTGGCTGGACAGAGCCCCTCTGGAAACACCATATATTTT. Protein product: CASSLAGQSPSGNTIYF.

The rearrangement links TRBV2 to TRBJ2-1, with 9 nucleotides matching TRBD2. V dropped 7 bases and J dropped 4; count of bases not matched to a gene: 8. The length of the CDR3 is 15 residues. CDR1 and CDR2 (germline): SNHLY, FYNNEI. CDR3 DNA: TGTGCCAGCAAGGAGTTAGCGGGGGCTTACAATGAGCAGTTCTTC. Protein sequence: CASKELAGAYNEQFF.

This clone appeared once. The chain combines TRBV10-3 with TRBJ1-2, with 9 bases identical to TRBD1. V lost 0 bases and J lost 6; bases outside the gene matches: 8. The germline CDR1 and CDR2 sequences are ENHRY and SYGVKD. CDR3 size: 16 residues. In nucleotides, the CDR3 is TGTGCCATCAGTGAGTCGAAGGGACAGGGTGTCGATGGCTACACCTTC. Encoded protein: CAISESKGQGVDGYTF.

This clone was picked up a small number of times. The V and J genes are TRBV7-8 and TRBJ2-7, with D perhaps TRBD1 (6 bases). Germline CDR1 SGHVS, CDR2 FQNEAQ. The CDR3 has 15 residues. V was cut by 1 base and J by 3 bases, with 13 bases left in between. CDR3 DNA: TGTGCCAGCAGCTTAGACCCAATGACAGGCTACGAGCAGTACTTC. Its translation: CASSLDPMTGYEQYF.

This chain links TRBV30 with TRBJ2-7; 9 nucleotides line up with TRBD1. The V and J ends lost 0 bases and 1 base, in that order; junction bases with no gene match: 1. CDR1 and CDR2 from the germline V gene are GTSNPN and SVGIG (reference sequence). This CDR3 has 14 amino acids. The CDR3 DNA reads as TGTGCCTGGAGTGTACAGGGGGCGTCCTACGAGCAGTACTTC. Its translation: CAWSVQGASYEQYF.

The rearrangement links TRBV5-1 to TRBJ2-7; TRBD1 agrees at 9 bases. J gave up 2 bases and V 0 bases, and 3 bases lay outside the gene matches. CDR3 size: 15 residues. CDR1 and CDR2 (germline): SGHRS, YFSETQ. CDR3 in amino acids: CASSLAGQGTYEQYF. CDR3 DNA sequence: TGCGCCAGCAGCTTGGCCGGACAGGGGACCTACGAGCAGTACTTC. Drawing the rest from reference TRBV5-1 and TRBJ2-7, the complete variable domain is KAGVTQTPRYLIKTRGQQVTLSCSPISGHRSVSWYQQTPGQGLQFLFEYFSETQRNKGNFPGRFSGRQFSNSRSEMNVSTLELGDSALYLCASSLAGQGTYEQYFGPGTRLTVT.

V is TRBV18 and J is TRBJ1-1, with D possibly being TRBD1 (5 bases). This CDR3 region has 14 residues. Germline CDR1 and CDR2: KGHSH and LQKENI. Trimming took 6 bases from V and 4 from J, leaving 15 bases between them. DNA for the CDR3: TGTGCCAGCTCTCCGACAGTGGGTGGCACTGAAGCTTTCTTT. Residues: CASSPTVGGTEAFF.